This T cell receptor (beta chain) was observed in a study of T-cell memory formation after mild COVID-19. This clonotype was seen repeatedly, ten times or more. Its antigen is undetermined. The study, taken as a whole, reports: CD4/CD8 balance held among clones contracting day 15 to 85, and later expanders leaned CD4+. Those CD4+ clones that contracted were mainly in CM and EM (CD8+ ones in EMRA).

The CDR3 consists of 18 residues. Germline V lookup: CDR1 KGHSH, CDR2 LQKENI. Trimming cost V 3 bases and J 1 base, with 19 bases left between them. TCRdb redid the calling of the 5' RACE reads with MiXCR, one entry per CDR3 protein. The profile shows about 38,000 distinct CDR3 sequences, approximately 10% of them singletons. The sample consisted of PBMCs or a T cell subset sorted from them (not recorded which). The clonotype originates from a man between 18 and 29 years old who had mild COVID-19 (a few samples of this study predate the infection). Cell type and time point are not known. The rearrangement joins TRBV18 to TRBJ1-5; D is ambiguous. The CDR3 here is CASSPPGITGGSNQPQHF. The CDR3 DNA is TGTGCCAGCTCACCGCCCGGGATAACCGGTGGCAGCAATCAGCCCCAGCATTTT.